These 3 T cell receptor beta chains were sequenced from one sample in a study of shared clonotypes between healthy human individuals. Method: immunoSEQ multiplex PCR; TCRdb's copy keeps in-frame clones and lacks some. The profile shows 450,000 or so clones, around 77% of them singletons. The sample was PBMCs. These TCRs come from a woman aged 40 to 50 in good health. Some clones in this sample may be carry-over from other donors' samples.

The chain carries TRBV6-6 and TRBJ1-5; D gene unclear. This CDR3 is 12 amino acids long. Germline CDR1 reads MNHNY; CDR2 reads SVGAGI (reference sequence). Trimming took 2 bases from V and 5 from J, leaving 4 bases between them. In nucleotides, the CDR3 is TGTGCCAGCAGTTACGAAGATCAGCCCCAGCATTTT. Translating it yields CASSYEDQPQHF.

V usage is TRBV6-6 and J usage is TRBJ1-4, with D unresolved. The CDR3 sequence is 16 residues long. V lost 5 bases and J lost 8, with 21 bases in between. Per the germline V gene, CDR1 is MNHNY and CDR2 is SVGAGI (reference sequence). The CDR3 reads CASSSLGTLVGEKLFF. The CDR3 coding sequence is TGTGCCAGCAGTAGCTTGGGAACACTAGTCGGGGAAAAACTGTTTTTT.

This chain joins TRBV6-5 and TRBJ2-5; D is perhaps TRBD1 (5 bases). Trimming cost V 0 bases and J 7 bases, with 15 bases left between them. Germline loops: CDR1 MNHEY, CDR2 SVGAGI. The CDR3 has 15 residues. The CDR3 here is CASSYSKEGVWTQYF. As DNA, the CDR3 is TGTGCCAGCAGTTACTCGAAGGAAGGGGTGTGGACCCAGTACTTC.